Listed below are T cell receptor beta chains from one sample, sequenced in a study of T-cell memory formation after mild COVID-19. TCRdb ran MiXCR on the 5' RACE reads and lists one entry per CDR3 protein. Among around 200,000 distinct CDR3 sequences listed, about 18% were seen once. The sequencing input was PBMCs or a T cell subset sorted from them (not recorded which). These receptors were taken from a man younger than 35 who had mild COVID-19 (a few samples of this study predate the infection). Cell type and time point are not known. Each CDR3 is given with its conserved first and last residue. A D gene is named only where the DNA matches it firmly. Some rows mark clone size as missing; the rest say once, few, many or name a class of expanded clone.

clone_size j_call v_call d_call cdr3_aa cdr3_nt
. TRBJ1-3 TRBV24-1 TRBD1 CATSDPGQNSGNTIYF TGTGCCACCAGTGACCCGGGACAGAACTCTGGAAACACCATATATTTT
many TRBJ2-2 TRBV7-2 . CASSFIQVNTGELFF TGTGCCAGCAGCTTTATCCAGGTCAACACCGGGGAGCTGTTTTTT
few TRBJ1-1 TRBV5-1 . CASSLGRTEAFF TGCGCCAGCAGCCTGGGACGCACTGAAGCTTTCTTT
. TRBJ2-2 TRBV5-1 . CASSLQGWDTGELFF TGCGCCAGCAGCTTACAGGGCTGGGACACCGGGGAGCTGTTTTTT
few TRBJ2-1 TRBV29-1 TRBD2 CSKSSGGADEQFF TGCAGCAAATCTAGCGGGGGGGCCGATGAGCAGTTCTTC
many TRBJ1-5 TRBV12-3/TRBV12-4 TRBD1 CASSLQGQDNQPQHF TGTGCCAGCAGTCTCCAGGGACAGGACAATCAGCCCCAGCATTTT
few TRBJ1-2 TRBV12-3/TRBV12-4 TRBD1 CASSFWQGDGYTF TGTGCCAGCAGTTTTTGGCAGGGGGACGGCTACACCTTC
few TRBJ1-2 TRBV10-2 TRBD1 CASRQGGDSGYTF TGCGCCAGCAGACAGGGGGGAGACAGTGGCTACACCTTC
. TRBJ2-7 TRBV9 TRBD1 CASSVGTGKAYEQYF TGTGCCAGCAGCGTAGGGACAGGGAAAGCCTACGAGCAGTACTTC
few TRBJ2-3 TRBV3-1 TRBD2 CASSPRLASGGTDTQYF TGTGCCAGCAGCCCCCGCCTGGCTAGCGGAGGCACAGATACGCAGTATTTT
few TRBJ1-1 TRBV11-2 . CASSPGGVRTEAFF TGTGCCAGCAGCCCTGGGGGAGTGCGCACTGAAGCTTTCTTT
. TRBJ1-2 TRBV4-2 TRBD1 CASSLGQGGGYGYTF TGTGCCAGCAGCCTCGGACAGGGTGGGGGCTATGGCTACACCTTC
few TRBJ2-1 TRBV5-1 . CASSLGSVLNEQFF TGCGCCAGCAGCTTGGGGTCAGTTCTCAATGAGCAGTTCTTC
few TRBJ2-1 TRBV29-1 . CSVEETYNEQFF TGCAGCGTTGAAGAGACCTACAATGAGCAGTTCTTC
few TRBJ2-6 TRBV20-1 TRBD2 CSARAGGTGANVLTF TGCAGTGCTAGAGCGGGGGGAACTGGGGCCAACGTCCTGACTTTC
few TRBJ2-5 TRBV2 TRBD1 CASSWTGETQYF TGTGCCAGCTCTTGGACAGGGGAGACCCAGTACTTC
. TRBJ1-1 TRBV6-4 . CASSRGPSTEAFF TGTGCCAGCTCCAGGGGTCCGAGCACTGAAGCTTTCTTT
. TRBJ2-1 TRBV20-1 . CSARGVSSYNEQFF TGCAGTGCTAGAGGGGTTAGCTCCTACAATGAGCAGTTCTTC